There are many counts of the clone carrying this TCR beta chain. This entry belongs to a study of read filtering for tumor transcriptome and immune sequencing. Trimming left V 3 bases short and J 2 bases short, with 15 bases between. This CDR3 region has 16 residues. CDR1 and CDR2 from the germline V gene are LNHDA and SQIVND (reference sequence). From 300 to 450 ng of RNA, a library with molecular barcoded alpha/delta and beta/gamma adaptors was made. TCRdb re-analysed the reads in MiXCR, keeping a single row per CDR3 protein. The sample carries tens of thousands of distinct CDR3 sequences, 20% to 25% recorded once.

Material for sequencing was a population of CD138-negative cells sorted from bone marrow. This clonotype originated in a donor at least 40 years old with multiple myeloma. This rearrangement joins TRBV19 to TRBJ2-3, with unresolved D. The CDR3 protein is CASSITTVISTDTQYF. Written as DNA, the CDR3 is TGTGCCAGTAGTATTACTACAGTGATCTCCACAGATACGCAGTATTTT.